This T cell receptor (beta chain) was found in a study of T cell changes during pregnancy in multiple sclerosis. Data came from immunoSEQ multiplex PCR; TCRdb stores just in-frame clones and leaves some out. The sample lists about 80,000 clones, 92% occurring once. After removal of 1 base from V and 3 bases from J, the junction contained 10 bases not matched to a gene. The germline V gene encodes CDR1 MGHRA and CDR2 YSYEKL. CDR3 length: 18 residues. The origin of this receptor is a female donor with multiple sclerosis, enrolled in a pregnancy study. The sample here was peripheral blood, taken before pregnancy. The J gene is TRBJ2-3, the V gene TRBV4-1; 10 nucleotides match TRBD1. CDR3 region: CASSQVFAGQGLTDTQYF. CDR3 nucleotide sequence: TGCGCCAGCAGCCAAGTCTTCGCGGGACAGGGGTTAACAGATACGCAGTATTTT.